The next 17 T cell receptor beta chains were all read from a single sample in a study of regulatory T cells in long-lasting Graves disease. Time point noted: newly diagnosed GD, antithyroid drugs for less than 3 months. PBMC-extracted RNA yielded the TCR library. The authors built TCR beta libraries using iRepertoire HTBI primers and Arm-PCR of CDR3 regions. One entry per CDR3 protein results from TCRdb running MiXCR on the multiplex PCR reads. In the table there are roughly 440,000 distinct CDR3 sequences, less than 20% of which are singletons. This sample also belongs to another study, concerning T cells in Graves' hyperthyroidism and ophthalmopathy.

The sample consisted of peripheral blood mononuclear cells (PBMCs), taken at new diagnosis, from a patient treated with antithyroid drugs. The receptors stem from a young woman with Graves disease.

This clonotype was picked up many times. V is TRBV12-3 or TRBV12-4 and J is TRBJ1-1, with D possibly being TRBD1 (6 bases). The CDR3 has 15 residues. Trimming took off 8 bases at V and 7 bases at J, with 23 bases between the two ends. The CDR3 loop reads CASDTGFRSWGEAFF. In DNA, the CDR3 is TGTGCCAGCGATACAGGGTTTCGGTCATGGGGTGAAGCTTTCTTT.

This clonotype turned up a few times. At one of its ends the junction is not consistent with the germline gene, which may arise from a read error. This chain connects TRBV11-1 to TRBJ2-1, with a weak D call TRBD2 (7 bases). Germline CDR1 is SGHAT and CDR2 is FQDESV (reference sequence). The CDR3 covers 17 residues. Written as DNA, the CDR3 is TGTGCCAGCAGCTTCCCCCCGGGGAGGGGGAGGTACAATAAGCAGTTCTTC. Encoded protein: CASSFPPGRGRYNKQFF.

V is TRBV28 and J is TRBJ1-2; D is possibly TRBD1 (6 bases). There are 15 residues in the CDR3. The germline V gene encodes CDR1 MDHEN and CDR2 SYDVKM. Trimming took off 3 bases at V and 4 bases at J, with 15 bases between the two ends. The CDR3 is CASSLGGARSYGYTF. The CDR3 region has the DNA TGTGCCAGCAGTTTGGGGGGGGCAAGGAGCTATGGCTACACCTTC.

The rearrangement joins TRBV10-3 to TRBJ1-1; D gene unclear. The J call may be wrong; the DNA end is better matched by TRBJ2-3. The germline CDR1 and CDR2 sequences are ENHRY and SYGVKD. The CDR3 has 12 residues. In nucleotides, the CDR3 is TGTGCCATCAGTGAGGTGTGGGATACGCAGTATTTT. Protein product: CAISEVWDTQYF.

CDR3 nucleotides: TGTGCCAGCAGTGGAGCGACAGGTGCGAACACCGGGGAGCTGTTTTTT. This encodes CASSGATGANTGELFF. The chain is built from TRBV6-1 and TRBJ2-2, with D tentatively TRBD1 (6 bases). This CDR3 is built from 16 residues. CDR1 is MNHNS, CDR2 SASEGT, per germline. The ends were cut back, 4 bases at V and 0 bases at J, with 12 bases in the middle.

The J gene is TRBJ2-2, the V gene TRBV24-1; 8 bases are a match to TRBD1. The CDR3 extends over 18 amino acids. Trimming removed 5 bases from V and 5 bases from J; junction bases left unmatched: 15. Germline-derived CDR1 and CDR2 are KGHDR and SFDVKD. CDR3 in DNA: TGTGCCACCAGTGGGCGGGACAGGCGCACGTCACGGACCGGGGAGCTGTTTTTT. The encoded protein is CATSGRDRRTSRTGELFF.

V and J are TRBV19 and TRBJ2-3, with a tentative D call TRBD2 (5 bases). The V and J ends lost 3 bases and 2 bases respectively, with 6 bases between them. This CDR3 has 13 amino acids. The germline gives CDR1 LNHDA, CDR2 SQIVND (reference sequence). As DNA, the CDR3 is TGTGCCAGTAGTATCGGGATCACAGATACGCAGTATTTT. Amino acids: CASSIGITDTQYF.

On this clonotype itself: One base away lies a much larger clone, so this may be a sequencing read error. This chain links TRBV6-1 with TRBJ2-7, with 13 bases aligning to TRBD2. CDR3 length: 17 amino acids. Germline CDR1 and CDR2: MNHNS and SASEGT. In DNA form, the CDR3 reads TGTGCCAGCTCAGCCATACCGGGACTAGCGGGATCCTACGAGCGGTACTTC. Residues: CASSAIPGLAGSYERYF.

The table lists this clonotype with many counts. V usage is TRBV28 and J usage is TRBJ1-2; D remains unclear. The CDR3 length is 15 residues. CDR1 is MDHEN and CDR2 is SYDVKM in the germline V gene. With 5 bases removed from V and 3 bases from J, the gap between germline ends came to 16 bases. Here the CDR3 reads CASSLVDPQYYGYTF. In nucleotides, the CDR3 is TGTGCCAGCAGTCTAGTAGACCCCCAGTACTATGGCTACACCTTC.

This clonotype has ten or more counts. J is TRBJ2-7 and V is TRBV2; D unclear. This CDR3 contains 11 residues. CDR1 and CDR2 from the germline V gene are SNHLY and FYNNEI. Trimming pared 2 bases from V and 4 bases from J, leaving 3 bases between. CDR3 loop: CASSEIYEQYF. The CDR3 DNA reads as TGTGCCAGCAGTGAAATTTACGAGCAGTACTTC.

This clonotype was counted ten times or more. The gene calls are TRBV11-3 and TRBJ2-1; a weak D match, TRBD1 (6 bases). Trimming took off 0 bases at V and 6 bases at J, with 12 bases between the two ends. This CDR3 has 15 residues. Germline CDR1 is SGHNT and CDR2 is YENEEA. The CDR3 sequence is CASSLDGQPRNEQFF. As DNA, the CDR3 is TGTGCCAGCAGCTTAGATGGACAGCCGCGCAATGAGCAGTTCTTC.

This clonotype has only a few counts. The chain employs TRBV10-1 and TRBJ2-3; D may be TRBD2 (5 bases). Trimming took 6 bases from V and 10 from J, leaving 23 bases between them. The CDR3 runs 15 residues. Germline values: CDR1 WNHNN, CDR2 SYGVQD (reference sequence). The CDR3 loop is CASRRASWETDAQYF. Here the CDR3 DNA reads TGCGCCAGCAGGCGGGCTAGTTGGGAGACGGATGCGCAGTATTTT.

This chain joins TRBV20-1 and TRBJ2-1, with 11 bases that match TRBD2. This CDR3 contains 18 residues. V dropped 4 bases and J dropped 8; count of bases not matched to a gene: 19. Germline assignment: CDR1 DFQATT and CDR2 SNEGSKA (reference sequence). The CDR3, as DNA: TGCAGTGCTACTCGAGGGACTAGCGGCTCTGTAGGGATCCATGAGCAGTTCTTC. Encoded protein: CSATRGTSGSVGIHEQFF.

The chain couples TRBV6-1 to TRBJ2-7, with D possibly matching TRBD2 (5 bases). The CDR3 runs to 11 residues. Germline-derived CDR1 and CDR2 are MNHNS and SASEGT. V was shortened by 8 bases and J by 7 bases, with 12 bases between the two germline ends. The CDR3 is CASHGVREQYF. The DNA of the CDR3 is TGTGCCAGCCACGGGGTGAGGGAGCAGTACTTC.

There are many counts of this clonotype. The genes are TRBV7-6 and TRBJ2-1, with 8 bases fitting TRBD2. The V and J ends lost 4 bases and 5 bases, in that order; junction bases with no gene match: 7. The CDR3 is 15 residues long. CDR1 is SGHVS and CDR2 is FNYEAQ in the germline V gene. CDR3 sequence reads: CASSSWTSSDNEQFF. For the CDR3, the DNA is TGTGCCAGCAGCTCCTGGACTAGCTCAGACAATGAGCAGTTCTTC.

As regards this clonotype: Given the absence of the conserved phenylalanine or tryptophan at the CDR3 end, a read error is likely. The chain links TRBV18 to TRBJ1-1; D ambiguous. The V gene lost 4 bases and the J gene lost 0 bases, with 6 bases spanning the gap. Per germline, CDR1 KGHSH and CDR2 LQKENI. The CDR3 runs 13 residues. CDR3 sequence: CASSLRMNTEAFL. CDR3 DNA: TGTGCCAGCTCACTCAGAATGAACACTGAAGCTTTCCTT.

The V call is TRBV7-9, the J call TRBJ2-4, with TRBD1 matching over 9 bases. Losses at the gene ends were 5 bases for V and 7 bases for J; bases not matched to a gene: 9. The germline V gene encodes CDR1 SEHNR and CDR2 FQNEAQ (reference sequence). The CDR3 sequence is 15 residues long. CDR3: CASSETPGQGNIQYF. In DNA, the CDR3 is TGTGCCAGCAGCGAGACTCCTGGACAGGGGAACATTCAGTACTTC.